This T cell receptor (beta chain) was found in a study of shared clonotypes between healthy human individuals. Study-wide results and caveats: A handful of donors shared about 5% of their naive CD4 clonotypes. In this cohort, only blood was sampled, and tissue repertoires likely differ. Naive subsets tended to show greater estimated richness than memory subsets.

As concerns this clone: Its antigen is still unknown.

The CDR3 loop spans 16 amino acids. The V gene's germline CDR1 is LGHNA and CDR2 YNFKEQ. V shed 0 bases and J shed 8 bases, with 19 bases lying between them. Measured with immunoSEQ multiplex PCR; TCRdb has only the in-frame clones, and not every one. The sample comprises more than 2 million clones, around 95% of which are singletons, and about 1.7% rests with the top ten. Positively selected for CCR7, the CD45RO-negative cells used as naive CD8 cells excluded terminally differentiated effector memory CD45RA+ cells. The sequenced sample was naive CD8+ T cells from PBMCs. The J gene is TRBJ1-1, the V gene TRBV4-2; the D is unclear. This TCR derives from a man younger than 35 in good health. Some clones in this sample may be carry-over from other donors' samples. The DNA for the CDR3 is TGTGCCAGCAGCCAAGATCCCGGGCAGTTCGGTTCCGAAGCTTTCTTT. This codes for CASSQDPGQFGSEAFF.